One and the same sample provided the 11 T cell receptor beta chains below, sequenced in a study of shared clonotypes between healthy human individuals. The repertoire was sequenced with immunoSEQ multiplex PCR; TCRdb's copy has only in-frame clones and lacks some. The sample lists around 2.5 million clones; 93% were seen once. The source material was naive CD4+ T cells from PBMCs. The subset: CD45RA+ positively selected. These receptors were collected from a man aged 18 to 35 in good health. Some clones in this sample may be carry-over from other donors' samples.

The rearrangement uses TRBV28 and TRBJ1-5, with D possibly being TRBD1 (5 bases). Per the germline V gene, CDR1 is MDHEN and CDR2 is SYDVKM. This CDR3 comprises 17 residues. Trimming left V 5 bases short and J 2 bases short, with 19 bases between. CDR3 in amino acids: CASSPPGGAGGNQPQHF. For the CDR3, the DNA is TGTGCCAGCAGTCCTCCAGGTGGGGCAGGTGGCAATCAGCCCCAGCATTTT. Complete variable domain (other parts from reference TRBV28 and TRBJ1-5): DVKVTQSSRYLVKRTGEKVFLECVQDMDHENMFWYRQDPGLGLRLIYFSYDVKMKEKGDIPEGYSVSREKKERFSLILESASTNQTSMYLCASSPPGGAGGNQPQHFGDGTRLSIL.

The V gene is TRBV29-1, the J gene TRBJ1-3; D unresolved. Germline V gene data show CDR1 as SQVTM and CDR2 as ANQGSEA. V was clipped by 4 bases and J by 0 bases, with 7 bases between them. The CDR3 extends over 13 amino acids. CDR3 bases: TGCAGCGTTGCCCATACCTCTGGAAACACCATATATTTT. This encodes CSVAHTSGNTIYF.

In DNA form, the CDR3 reads TGTGCCTGGGCGGGACTACTTCGGGAGACCCAGTACTTC. It yields the protein CAWAGLLRETQYF. V gene TRBV30 combines with J gene TRBJ2-5; 7 bases fit TRBD2. The CDR3 totals 13 residues. Trimming removed 5 bases from V and 5 bases from J; junction bases left unmatched: 8. The germline gives CDR1 GTSNPN, CDR2 SVGIG (reference sequence).

The sample holds a few counts of this clone. The V call is TRBV10-3, the J call TRBJ1-2, with D perhaps matching TRBD1 (5 bases). V was trimmed by 6 bases and J by 4 bases, leaving 12 bases between them. In germline, CDR1 is ENHRY, CDR2 SYGVKD. This CDR3 has 13 residues. The CDR3 spells CAISEGSTYGYTF. The DNA for the CDR3 is TGTGCCATCAGCGAGGGGTCTACCTATGGCTACACCTTC.

The chain recombines TRBV25-1 with TRBJ2-1; maybe TRBD1 (5 bases). CDR1 and CDR2 from the germline V gene are MGHDK and SYGVNS. The CDR3 covers 14 residues. Trimming took 1 base from V and 3 from J, leaving 7 bases between them. CDR3 protein: CASSEWQGYNEQFF. The DNA of the CDR3 is TGTGCCAGCAGTGAATGGCAGGGCTACAATGAGCAGTTCTTC.

The rearrangement uses TRBV27 and TRBJ2-2, with D perhaps TRBD1 or TRBD2 (5 bases each). This CDR3 is built from 13 residues. The V gene lost 7 bases and the J gene lost 6 bases, with 12 bases spanning the gap. Germline values: CDR1 MNHEY, CDR2 SMNVEV (reference sequence). The DNA of the CDR3 is TGTGCCAGCACCTTACTAGGGGCCGGGGAGCTGTTTTTT. Its protein is CASTLLGAGELFF.

Of note for this clone: Other DNA sequences in the same sample also yield this CDR3. The genes are TRBV28 and TRBJ2-1, with TRBD1 matching 7 bases. Germline V gene data show CDR1 as MDHEN and CDR2 as SYDVKM. V shed 6 bases, J shed 3 bases, and the junction held 2 bases outside the gene matches. This CDR3 is built from 13 residues. The CDR3 DNA sequence: TGTGCCAGCAGCCGGGACAGCTACAATGAGCAGTTCTTC. Translation gives CASSRDSYNEQFF.

The chain joins TRBV5-1 to TRBJ2-3; 13 nucleotides agree with TRBD2. V dropped 4 bases and J dropped 6; count of bases not matched to a gene: 8. Germline lookup yields CDR1 SGHRS and CDR2 YFSETQ. This CDR3 contains 16 residues. CDR3 region: CASSPTSGRGWDTQYF. The CDR3 nucleotides read TGCGCCAGCAGCCCTACTAGCGGGAGGGGCTGGGATACGCAGTATTTT.

This chain links TRBV19 with TRBJ2-4; 8 bases map to TRBD2. The germline V gene has CDR1 LNHDA and CDR2 SQIVND (reference sequence). The CDR3 covers 16 residues. Unmatched junction bases numbered 22, after V lost 5 bases and J lost 16 bases. CDR3 nucleotides: TGTGCCAGTAGTCCTCTCGGAGGACAGACCGGGACTAGGCTATACTTC. Translated: CASSPLGGQTGTRLYF.

This clone was detected a few times. V is TRBV9 and J is TRBJ2-2, with 9 positions matching TRBD1. Germline-derived CDR1 and CDR2 are SGDLS and YYNGEE. This CDR3 comprises 15 residues. The ends lost 6 bases at V and 4 bases at J; junction bases unmatched: 7. CDR3: CASKRTGERTGELFF. The CDR3 DNA reads as TGTGCCAGCAAAAGGACAGGGGAGCGCACCGGGGAGCTGTTTTTT.

The rearrangement joins TRBV6-5 to TRBJ2-7; no clear D gene. Germline values: CDR1 MNHEY, CDR2 SVGAGI. The CDR3 sequence is 15 residues long. V gave up 2 bases and J gave up 0 bases, with 11 bases separating them. CDR3 sequence: CASSYAFGASYEQYF. CDR3 DNA: TGTGCCAGCAGTTACGCGTTTGGCGCCTCCTACGAGCAGTACTTC.